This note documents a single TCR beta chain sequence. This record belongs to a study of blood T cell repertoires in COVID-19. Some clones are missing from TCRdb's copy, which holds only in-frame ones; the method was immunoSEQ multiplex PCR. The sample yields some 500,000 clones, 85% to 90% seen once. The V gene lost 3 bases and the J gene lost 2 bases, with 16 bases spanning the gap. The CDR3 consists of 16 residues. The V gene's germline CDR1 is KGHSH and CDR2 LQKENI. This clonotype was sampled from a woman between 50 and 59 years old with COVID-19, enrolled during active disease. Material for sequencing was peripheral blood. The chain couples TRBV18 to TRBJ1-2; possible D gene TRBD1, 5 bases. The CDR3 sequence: CASSPPGRRGNYGYTF. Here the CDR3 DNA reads TGTGCCAGCTCACCCCCGGGACGGCGGGGGAACTATGGCTACACCTTC.